These 30 T cell receptor beta chains originate from one sample sequenced in a study of cytomegalovirus exposure and HLA in healthy donors. The data were produced by immunoSEQ multiplex PCR, yet TCRdb's version contains in-frame clones alone and is incomplete. The sample consists of about 130,000 clones, approximately 92% of them appearing once. Sequencing was done on a sample of PBMCs. The source is a woman under 30 in good health and CMV-seropositive.

This clone was found once. The chain has TRBV28 and TRBJ2-3; TRBD2 matches 13 bases. CDR3 length: 16 residues. Germline CDR1 and CDR2: MDHEN and SYDVKM. The J segment lost 5 bases and the V segment lost 6 bases, leaving 8 bases of the junction unmatched. CDR3 sequence: CASRAGTSGVGDTQYF. CDR3 nucleotide sequence: TGTGCCAGCAGAGCCGGGACTAGCGGGGTCGGAGATACGCAGTATTTT. The variable domain in full, with the rest retrieved from reference TRBV28 and TRBJ2-3, is DVKVTQSSRYLVKRTGEKVFLECVQDMDHENMFWYRQDPGLGLRLIYFSYDVKMKEKGDIPEGYSVSREKKERFSLILESASTNQTSMYLCASRAGTSGVGDTQYFGPGTRLTVL.

The chain employs TRBV19 and TRBJ2-3; TRBD1 matches 9 bases. CDR3 length: 15 residues. The V gene's germline CDR1 is LNHDA and CDR2 SQIVND (reference sequence). Unmatched junction bases numbered 5, after V lost 6 bases and J lost 1 base. CDR3 coding DNA: TGTGCCAGTAGGGAGACAGGGGGACGCACAGATACGCAGTATTTT. Amino acids: CASRETGGRTDTQYF.

The chain uses TRBV29-1 and TRBJ1-2, with 11 bases matching TRBD1. The CDR3 spans 13 residues. Trimming at V came to 3 bases and at J to 4 bases, leaving 1 base not matched to a gene. CDR1 is SQVTM, CDR2 ANQGSEA, per germline. CDR3 sequence: CSVEGTGGYGYTF. CDR3 nucleotide sequence: TGCAGCGTTGAGGGGACAGGGGGCTATGGCTACACCTTC.

The rearrangement joins TRBV7-8 to TRBJ1-5; 9 bases align to TRBD1. The CDR3 sequence is 19 residues long. Losses at the gene ends were 5 bases for V and 3 bases for J; bases not matched to a gene: 17. Germline values: CDR1 SGHVS, CDR2 FQNEAQ. The CDR3 region is CASSPTPGTGNRFNQPQHF. As DNA, the CDR3 is TGTGCCAGCAGCCCCACCCCTGGGACAGGGAATCGATTCAATCAGCCCCAGCATTTT.

The rearrangement links TRBV11-2 to TRBJ1-2; 7 nucleotides match TRBD1. Germline-derived CDR1 and CDR2 are SGHAT and FQNNGV. The CDR3 totals 16 residues. V shed 1 base, J shed 2 bases, and the junction held 7 bases outside the gene matches. Here the CDR3 DNA reads TGTGCCAGCAGCTTAGTTGGAGGGGACAGAAACTATGGCTACACCTTC. Amino acids: CASSLVGGDRNYGYTF.

The J gene is TRBJ1-5, the V gene TRBV28; TRBD1 matches at 8 bases. The V and J ends lost 7 bases and 0 bases, in that order; junction bases with no gene match: 17. The V gene's germline CDR1 is MDHEN and CDR2 SYDVKM. The CDR3 runs 19 residues. CDR3 residues: CASTPRTGWSAGSNQPQHF. CDR3 coding DNA: TGTGCCAGCACTCCACGGACAGGGTGGTCAGCGGGTAGCAATCAGCCCCAGCATTTT.

This clone has just one count. V usage is TRBV18 and J usage is TRBJ2-5; 9 positions match TRBD1. With 2 bases clipped from V and 7 bases from J, the junction kept 26 bases outside the gene matches. Germline V gene data show CDR1 as KGHSH and CDR2 as LQKENI. This CDR3 is built from 21 residues. This CDR3 is CASSPENGLRAGQGRNRTQYF. In DNA form, the CDR3 reads TGTGCCAGCTCACCAGAAAACGGTTTGCGGGCGGGACAGGGCCGAAATAGGACCCAGTACTTC. Supplemented by reference TRBV18 and TRBJ2-5, the full variable domain reads NAGVMQNPRHLVRRRGQEARLRCSPMKGHSHVYWYRQLPEEGLKFMVYLQKENIIDESGMPKERFSAEFPKEGPSILRIQQVVRGDSAAYFCASSPENGLRAGQGRNRTQYFGPGTRLLVL.

The chain links TRBV23-1 to TRBJ2-7; a weak D match, TRBD2 (5 bases). TRBV23-1 qualifies as an ORF whose function is uncertain. This CDR3 spans 15 amino acids. Trimming left V 3 bases short and J 3 bases short, with 15 bases between. The CDR3 sequence is CASSQFHSGNYEQYF. In DNA form, the CDR3 reads TGCGCCAGCAGTCAGTTTCACTCCGGGAACTACGAGCAGTACTTC.

The rearrangement joins TRBV5-6 to TRBJ2-2; D may be TRBD1 (6 bases). CDR1 and CDR2 (germline): SGHDT, YYEEEE. Trimming left V 0 bases short and J 3 bases short, with 9 bases between. The CDR3 runs to 15 residues. The DNA of the CDR3 is TGTGCCAGCAGCTTGGGGACAGACTACACCGGGGAGCTGTTTTTT. It codes for CASSLGTDYTGELFF.

In its sample, this clone was seen once. The chain is built from TRBV9 and TRBJ2-1; the D gene is possibly TRBD2 (6 bases). The CDR3 spans 15 residues. V lost 4 bases and J 4 bases, leaving 15 bases between the germline ends. Germline CDR1 reads SGDLS; CDR2 reads YYNGEE. The DNA of the CDR3 is TGTGCCAGCAGCCCAACCTCGGGGGTGTACAATGAGCAGTTCTTC. This codes for CASSPTSGVYNEQFF.

This chain connects TRBV7-6 to TRBJ2-5, with a possible D match to TRBD1 (6 bases). Germline V gene data show CDR1 as SGHVS and CDR2 as FNYEAQ. Trimming pared 4 bases from V and 5 bases from J, leaving 11 bases between. The CDR3 totals 13 residues. CDR3 nucleotides: TGTGCCAGCAGCTACAGGGTCGCGGAGACCCAGTACTTC. As protein: CASSYRVAETQYF.

This clone was recorded only once. The chain is built from TRBV5-1 and TRBJ1-3, with 10 positions matching TRBD1. The CDR3 totals 16 residues. With V trimmed by 3 bases and J by 0 bases, 3 bases remained unmatched. Germline loops: CDR1 SGHRS, CDR2 YFSETQ. This chain's CDR3 is CASSWGQGSSGNTIYF. The DNA for the CDR3 is TGCGCCAGCAGCTGGGGACAGGGGAGCTCTGGAAACACCATATATTTT. Filled out from reference TRBV5-1 and TRBJ1-3, the complete variable domain reads KAGVTQTPRYLIKTRGQQVTLSCSPISGHRSVSWYQQTPGQGLQFLFEYFSETQRNKGNFPGRFSGRQFSNSRSEMNVSTLELGDSALYLCASSWGQGSSGNTIYFGEGSWLTVV.

The chain employs TRBV7-9 and TRBJ1-2; the match to TRBD1 covers 7 bases. V gave up 5 bases and J gave up 4 bases; unmatched junction bases: 1. CDR1 is SEHNR and CDR2 is FQNEAQ in the germline V gene (reference sequence). CDR3 size: 12 residues. The CDR3 reads CASSRDSYGYTF. The CDR3 bases are TGTGCCAGCAGCCGGGACAGCTATGGCTACACCTTC.

The chain joins TRBV18 to TRBJ1-1, with D unresolved. The CDR3 runs to 12 residues. Per the germline V gene, CDR1 is KGHSH and CDR2 is LQKENI. V shed 6 bases and J shed 4 bases, with 9 bases lying between them. The CDR3 DNA reads as TGTGCCAGCTCGGGTCTAGCCACTGAAGCTTTCTTT. Translated: CASSGLATEAFF.

The chain has TRBV5-8 and TRBJ1-2, with TRBD1 matching 7 bases. Germline CDR1 is SGHTS and CDR2 is YDEGEE. This CDR3 is built from 11 residues. Trimming cost V 3 bases and J 13 bases; bases outside gene matches: 6. CDR3 region: CASSSRQGSTF. The CDR3 bases are TGTGCCAGCAGCTCTCGACAGGGTTCCACCTTC.

This clone came up a few times. The chain links TRBV14 to TRBJ1-1, with D perhaps TRBD1 (6 bases). V shed 4 bases and J shed 3 bases, with 15 bases lying between them. Germline assignment: CDR1 SGHDN and CDR2 FVKESK. This CDR3 comprises 15 residues. CDR3 coding DNA: TGTGCCAGCAGCCCGGGCCCCAGGGGTGACACTGAAGCTTTCTTT. Protein: CASSPGPRGDTEAFF. Combining the CDR3 with reference TRBV14 and TRBJ1-1 gives the whole variable domain EAGVTQFPSHSVIEKGQTVTLRCDPISGHDNLYWYRRVMGKEIKFLLHFVKESKQDESGMPNNRFLAERTGGTYSTLKVQPAELEDSGVYFCASSPGPRGDTEAFFGQGTRLTVV.

The chain is built from TRBV10-3 and TRBJ1-5, with no clear D. The germline V gene has CDR1 ENHRY and CDR2 SYGVKD. The CDR3 contains 13 residues. V was shortened by 3 bases and J by 6 bases, with 9 bases between the two germline ends. The CDR3: CAISEFPGQPQHF. CDR3 nucleotide sequence: TGTGCCATCAGTGAATTCCCCGGTCAGCCCCAGCATTTT.

The J gene is TRBJ1-2, the V gene TRBV10-1; 7 nucleotides agree with TRBD1. The CDR3 runs to 15 residues. V shed 4 bases, J shed 4 bases, and the junction held 9 bases outside the gene matches. Germline V gene data show CDR1 as WNHNN and CDR2 as SYGVQD (reference sequence). The CDR3 DNA reads as TGCGCCAGCAGTGTTTTAGGGGGCGACACCTATGGCTACACCTTC. Translation gives CASSVLGGDTYGYTF.

The rearrangement uses TRBV7-9 and TRBJ2-2; 9 positions match TRBD2. V was clipped by 8 bases and J by 1 base; unmatched bases: 5. The CDR3 has 15 residues. Germline CDR1 reads SEHNR; CDR2 reads FQNEAQ (reference sequence). CDR3 residues: CASRHSGGNTGELFF. CDR3 nucleotides: TGTGCCAGCCGCCATAGCGGGGGGAACACCGGGGAGCTGTTTTTT.

In this sample, this clone turned up a few times. The chain uses TRBV5-4 and TRBJ1-2; TRBD1 matches at 10 bases. Germline V lookup: CDR1 SGHNT, CDR2 YYREEE (reference sequence). V shed 4 bases, J shed 3 bases, and the junction held 6 bases outside the gene matches. This CDR3 is 15 amino acids long. This CDR3 is CASSRDRGQDYGYTF. The CDR3 nucleotides are TGTGCCAGCAGCCGTGACAGGGGGCAGGACTATGGCTACACCTTC.

V usage is TRBV4-2 and J usage is TRBJ1-2; 7 bases fit TRBD1. The CDR3 spans 15 residues. Germline assignment: CDR1 LGHNA and CDR2 YNFKEQ. After removal of 4 bases from V and 5 bases from J, the junction contained 10 bases not matched to a gene. The CDR3 loop is CASSLNRDRAYGYTF. The CDR3 DNA is TGTGCCAGCAGCCTAAACCGGGACAGAGCTTATGGCTACACCTTC.

The chain carries TRBV19 and TRBJ1-2, with TRBD1 matching 7 bases. Germline assignment: CDR1 LNHDA and CDR2 SQIVND (reference sequence). Trimming at V came to 9 bases and at J to 8 bases, leaving 6 bases not matched to a gene. The CDR3 has 11 residues. CDR3 in amino acids: CASHRGRGYTF. The CDR3 DNA reads TGTGCCAGCCACAGGGGACGCGGCTACACCTTC.

J is TRBJ1-5 and V is TRBV4-2; D call uncertain. Trimming removed 0 bases at V and 1 base at J, with 16 bases between. Germline lookup yields CDR1 LGHNA and CDR2 YNFKEQ. The CDR3 spans 18 residues. CDR3 in DNA: TGTGCCAGCAGCCAAGACCGAAGAGGGCGGCGCAGCAATCAGCCCCAGCATTTT. Residues: CASSQDRRGRRSNQPQHF.

The chain has TRBV28 and TRBJ2-7; D ambiguous. The germline V gene encodes CDR1 MDHEN and CDR2 SYDVKM. The CDR3 runs 15 residues. Trimming took 5 bases from V and 2 from J, leaving 16 bases between them. This chain's CDR3 is CASSPAQTRAYEQYF. CDR3 sequence (DNA): TGTGCCAGCAGTCCCGCCCAGACTCGTGCCTACGAGCAGTACTTC.

The chain is built from TRBV28 and TRBJ2-3, with 7 bases aligning to TRBD1. The trim removed 6 bases at V and 2 bases at J, leaving 14 bases unmatched. This CDR3 has 17 amino acids. CDR1 MDHEN and CDR2 SYDVKM come from the germline V gene. CDR3 protein: CASSHTWDRDFTDTQYF. CDR3 in DNA: TGTGCCAGCAGCCACACCTGGGACAGAGATTTCACAGATACGCAGTATTTT.

The rearrangement joins TRBV9 to TRBJ2-1; D is uncertain. Looked up from germline, CDR1 is SGDLS and CDR2 is YYNGEE. The V end lost 0 bases, the J end lost 6 bases, and 7 bases lay between the germline ends. The length of the CDR3 is 13 residues. The CDR3 DNA sequence: TGTGCCAGCAGCGTAGGAGGTAGCAATGAGCAGTTCTTC. Amino acid sequence: CASSVGGSNEQFF.

The chain recombines TRBV10-3 with TRBJ1-4, with D possibly being TRBD1 (5 bases). Per the germline V gene, CDR1 is ENHRY and CDR2 is SYGVKD. With 4 bases removed from V and 0 bases from J, the gap between germline ends came to 6 bases. This CDR3 region has 14 residues. CDR3 sequence: CAISGTSTNEKLFF. CDR3 sequence (DNA): TGTGCCATCAGTGGGACATCAACTAATGAAAAACTGTTTTTT.

This chain uses TRBV5-6 with TRBJ1-2; no clear D. The CDR3 spans 15 residues. V dropped 1 base and J dropped 1 base, with 11 bases sitting between them. Germline loops: CDR1 SGHDT, CDR2 YYEEEE. CDR3 sequence reads: CASSLSPGVNYGYTF. As DNA, the CDR3 is TGTGCCAGCAGCTTGTCACCCGGGGTTAACTATGGCTACACCTTC. The variable domain in full, completed from reference TRBV5-6 and TRBJ1-2, reads DAGVTQSPTHLIKTRGQQVTLRCSPKSGHDTVSWYQQALGQGPQFIFQYYEEEERQRGNFPDRFSGHQFPNYSSELNVNALLLGDSALYLCASSLSPGVNYGYTFGSGTRLTVV.

In its sample, this clone ranks as medium-sized. CDR3 nucleotide sequence: TGTGCCAGCAGCTCAACGACCGGGACTATGGGCACAGATACGCAGTATTTT. Protein sequence: CASSSTTGTMGTDTQYF. The gene calls are TRBV7-9 and TRBJ2-3, with 7 bases aligning to TRBD2. CDR1 is SEHNR and CDR2 is FQNEAQ in the germline V gene (reference sequence). This CDR3 comprises 17 residues. The V gene end was trimmed by 4 bases and the J gene end by 1 base; junction bases not matched to a gene: 11.

This chain joins TRBV30 and TRBJ2-3, with TRBD1 identical over 8 bases. V was pared by 5 bases and J by 2 bases, with 12 bases of the junction left unmatched. Germline V gene data show CDR1 as GTSNPN and CDR2 as SVGIG (reference sequence). The CDR3 runs 16 residues. In DNA form, the CDR3 reads TGTGCCTGGGGGCCAGGGGGCAGGGGCTTCACAGATACGCAGTATTTT. Residues: CAWGPGGRGFTDTQYF.